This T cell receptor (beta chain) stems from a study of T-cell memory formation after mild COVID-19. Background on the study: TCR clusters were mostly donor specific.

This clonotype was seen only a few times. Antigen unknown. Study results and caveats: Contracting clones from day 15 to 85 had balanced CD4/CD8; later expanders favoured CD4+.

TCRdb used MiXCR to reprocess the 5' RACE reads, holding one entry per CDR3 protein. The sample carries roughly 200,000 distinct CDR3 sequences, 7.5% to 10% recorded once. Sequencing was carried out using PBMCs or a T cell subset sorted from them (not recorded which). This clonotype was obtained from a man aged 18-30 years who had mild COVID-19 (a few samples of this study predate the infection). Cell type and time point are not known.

CDR3 coding DNA: TGCAGTGCTGCCGCAGGCAGCAATCAGCCCCAGCATTTT. Encoded protein: CSAAAGSNQPQHF. The chain is built from TRBV20-1 and TRBJ1-5; unclear D gene. V was cut by 5 bases and J by 1 base, with 9 bases left in between. Germline V CDR1 and CDR2: DFQATT, SNEGSKA (reference sequence). CDR3 length: 13 amino acids.